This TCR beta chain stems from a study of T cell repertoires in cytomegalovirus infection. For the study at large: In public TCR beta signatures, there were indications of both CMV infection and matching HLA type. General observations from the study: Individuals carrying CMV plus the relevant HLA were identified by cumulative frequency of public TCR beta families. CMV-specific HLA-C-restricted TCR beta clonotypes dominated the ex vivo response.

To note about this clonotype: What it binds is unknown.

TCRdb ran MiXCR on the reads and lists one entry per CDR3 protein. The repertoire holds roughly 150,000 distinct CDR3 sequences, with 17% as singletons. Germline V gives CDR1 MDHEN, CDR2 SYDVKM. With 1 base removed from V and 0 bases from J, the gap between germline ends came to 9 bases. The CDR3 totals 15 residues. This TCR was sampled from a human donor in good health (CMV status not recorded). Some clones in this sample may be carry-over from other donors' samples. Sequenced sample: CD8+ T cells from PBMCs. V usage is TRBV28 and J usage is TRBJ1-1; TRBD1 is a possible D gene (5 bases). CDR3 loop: CASSLYAGLNTEAFF. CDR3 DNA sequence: TGTGCCAGCAGTTTATACGCGGGACTGAACACTGAAGCTTTCTTT. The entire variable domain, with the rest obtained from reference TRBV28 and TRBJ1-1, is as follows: DVKVTQSSRYLVKRTGEKVFLECVQDMDHENMFWYRQDPGLGLRLIYFSYDVKMKEKGDIPEGYSVSREKKERFSLILESASTNQTSMYLCASSLYAGLNTEAFFGQGTRLTVV.